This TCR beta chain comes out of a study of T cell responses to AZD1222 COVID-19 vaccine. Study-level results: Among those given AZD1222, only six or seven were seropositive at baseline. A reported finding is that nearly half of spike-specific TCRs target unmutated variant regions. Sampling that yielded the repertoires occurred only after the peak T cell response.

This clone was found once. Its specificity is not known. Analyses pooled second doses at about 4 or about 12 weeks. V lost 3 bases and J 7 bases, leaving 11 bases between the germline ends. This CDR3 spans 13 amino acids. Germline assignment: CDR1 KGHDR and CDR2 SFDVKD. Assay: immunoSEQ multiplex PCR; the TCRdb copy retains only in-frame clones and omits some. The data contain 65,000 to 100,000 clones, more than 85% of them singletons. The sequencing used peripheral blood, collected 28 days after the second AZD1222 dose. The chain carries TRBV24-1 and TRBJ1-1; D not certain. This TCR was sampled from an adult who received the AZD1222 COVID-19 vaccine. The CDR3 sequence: CATSDLRTDEAFF. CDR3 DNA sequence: TGTGCCACCAGTGATCTCCGGACGGATGAAGCTTTCTTT.